The clone carrying this TCR beta chain was seen only a few times. Its target is unknown. The V gene's germline CDR1 is SGHTA and CDR2 FQGTGA. The V and J ends lost 5 bases and 1 base respectively, with 17 bases between them. This CDR3 is 16 amino acids long. Sequenced material consisted of expressed TCRB transcripts (all of the isolated RNA was reverse transcribed). Sequenced by immunoSEQ multiplex PCR; TCRdb stores in-frame clones only, minus some. The repertoire has roughly 280,000 clones, around 25% of them found once; the top ten carry about 0.012%. This specimen comes from a study of beta chain features in type 1 diabetes. Study observations and caveats: For Type 1 diabetes patients, all four CD4+ subsets carried TCRB CDR3s that were moderately but significantly shorter.

The genes are TRBV7-3 and TRBJ1-1, with D perhaps TRBD1 (5 bases). Specimen: naive CD4+ T cells from blood. The origin of this receptor is a woman in her 30s with type 1 diabetes. CDR3: CASSPKPGGRNTEAFF. The CDR3 bases are TGTGCCAGCAGCCCCAAGCCGGGGGGGAGGAACACTGAAGCTTTCTTT. The entire variable domain, with the rest obtained from reference TRBV7-3 and TRBJ1-1, is as follows: GAGVSQTPSNKVTEKGKYVELRCDPISGHTALYWYRQSLGQGPEFLIYFQGTGAADDSGLPNDRFFAVRPEGSVSTLKIQRTERGDSAVYLCASSPKPGGRNTEAFFGQGTRLTVV.